This entry lists 27 T cell receptor beta chains sequenced from one sample in a study of shared clonotypes between healthy human individuals. Generated by immunoSEQ multiplex PCR, the TCRdb table keeps only in-frame clones and is missing some. The sample lists 400,000 to 600,000 clones, 75% to 80% occurring once. The sequencing sample was made of PBMCs. Receptors were obtained from a woman between 40 and 50 years old in good health. Some clones in this sample may be carry-over from other donors' samples.

The chain employs TRBV27 and TRBJ2-7, with D perhaps matching TRBD1 (6 bases). This CDR3 contains 13 residues. Germline V CDR1 and CDR2: MNHEY, SMNVEV (reference sequence). V was shortened by 3 bases and J by 4 bases, with 10 bases between the two germline ends. The CDR3 DNA follows: TGTGCCAGCAGTTTCGGACAGCAGTACGAGCAGTACTTC. It encodes CASSFGQQYEQYF.

V is TRBV6-5 and J is TRBJ2-7; no clear D. The CDR3 sequence is 11 residues long. Between the trimmed V and J ends, which lost 2 bases and 6 bases, there was a span of 5 bases. Germline CDR1 and CDR2: MNHEY and SVGAGI. CDR3 DNA sequence: TGTGCCAGCAGTTACCTCGGCGAGCAGTACTTC. Its translation is CASSYLGEQYF.

This clone is a singleton in its sample. A much larger clone is a single base away; this may be a read error. The genes are TRBV21-1 and TRBJ2-7; the table's D call, TRBD2, has no DNA check behind it. TRBV21-1 is classified as a pseudogene. CDR3 size: 15 residues. The DNA of the CDR3 is TGTGCCAGCAGCGCCGGGACTAGCGGGAGTTACGAGCAGTACTTC. Translating gives CASSAGTSGSYEQYF.

The CDR3 DNA is TGTGCCTGGAGTGTATGGCGGGGCATTAATGAAAAACTGTTTTTT. Translated: CAWSVWRGINEKLFF. V and J are TRBV30 and TRBJ1-4; the D gene is possibly TRBD1 (5 bases). The V gene's germline CDR1 is GTSNPN and CDR2 SVGIG (reference sequence). V was shortened by 0 bases and J by 4 bases, with 12 bases between the two germline ends. CDR3 length equals 15 residues.

This chain connects TRBV6-1 to TRBJ2-3; D is tentatively TRBD1 or TRBD2 (5 bases each). There are 15 residues in the CDR3. V lost 2 bases and J 5 bases, leaving 14 bases between the germline ends. Per germline, CDR1 MNHNS and CDR2 SASEGT. CDR3 sequence (DNA): TGTGCCAGCAGTGAAAGTGAGCTGAGGGGAGATACGCAGTATTTT. Protein product: CASSESELRGDTQYF.

This sequence joins TRBV5-1 and TRBJ2-2, with D possibly TRBD1 on 5 matching bases. Between the trimmed V and J ends, which lost 4 bases and 4 bases, there was a span of 26 bases. Germline V gives CDR1 SGHRS, CDR2 YFSETQ. The CDR3 length is 19 residues. The CDR3 here is CASSPVDIPMAVGTGELFF. The CDR3 DNA follows: TGCGCCAGCAGCCCGGTGGACATACCCATGGCGGTAGGCACCGGGGAGCTGTTTTTT.

The gene calls are TRBV9 and TRBJ2-2; TRBD2 might be the D (6 bases). CDR3 size: 15 residues. Trimming cost V 6 bases and J 4 bases, with 16 bases left between them. In germline, CDR1 is SGDLS, CDR2 YYNGEE. The CDR3 sequence: CASTPWGEATGELFF. Written as DNA, the CDR3 is TGTGCCAGCACCCCATGGGGGGAGGCCACCGGGGAGCTGTTTTTT. Supplemented by reference TRBV9 and TRBJ2-2, the full variable domain reads DSGVTQTPKHLITATGQRVTLRCSPRSGDLSVYWYQQSLDQGLQFLIQYYNGEERAKGNILERFSAQQFPDLHSELNLSSLELGDSALYFCASTPWGEATGELFFGEGSRLTVL.

This clone was seen a few times. V and J are TRBV6-6 and TRBJ1-1, with D hard to call. The length of the CDR3 is 16 residues. Per the germline V gene, CDR1 is MNHNY and CDR2 is SVGAGI (reference sequence). Trimming took 0 bases from V and 1 from J, leaving 12 bases between them. In DNA, the CDR3 is TGTGCCAGCAGTTACTCTCGGGCAGAAAAGAACACTGAAGCTTTCTTT. This translates into CASSYSRAEKNTEAFF.

As regards this clone: As the CDR3 is not closed by the conserved phenylalanine or tryptophan, this likely results from a read error. The rearrangement joins TRBV7-9 to TRBJ1-2; 7 bases line up with TRBD1. The CDR3 consists of 12 residues. CDR1 is SEHNR, CDR2 FQNEAQ, per germline (reference sequence). The CDR3 loop reads CVSSVGQASYTL. Here the CDR3 DNA reads TGTGTCAGCAGCGTCGGACAGGCTAGCTACACCCTC.

V is TRBV28 and J is TRBJ1-2; 10 nucleotides align to TRBD1. V was clipped by 2 bases and J by 6 bases; unmatched bases: 0. CDR1 and CDR2 (germline): MDHEN, SYDVKM. This CDR3 region has 13 residues. The chain's CDR3 is CASSLGTGDGYTF. The CDR3 DNA sequence: TGTGCCAGCAGTTTAGGGACAGGGGATGGCTACACCTTC.

V usage is TRBV28 and J usage is TRBJ1-2; no clear D. The ends were cut back, 5 bases at V and 3 bases at J, with 13 bases in the middle. Germline V gives CDR1 MDHEN, CDR2 SYDVKM. This CDR3 contains 14 residues. Here the CDR3 DNA reads TGTGCCAGCAGTAACGGGGAACGGTACTATGGCTACACCTTC. Translated: CASSNGERYYGYTF.

The chain has TRBV4-3 and TRBJ2-5; TRBD1 matches at 7 bases. The length of the CDR3 is 13 residues. The germline V gene has CDR1 LGHNA and CDR2 YSLEER. The ends lost 3 bases at V and 5 bases at J; junction bases unmatched: 3. The CDR3, as DNA: TGCGCCAGCAGCCAGACAGGGACGGAGACCCAGTACTTC. It specifies CASSQTGTETQYF.

About this clone itself: Other DNA sequences from this sample encode an identical CDR3 as well. The chain recombines TRBV28 with TRBJ2-7; 14 nucleotides match TRBD2. V lost 6 bases to trimming and J lost 6 bases; unmatched junction nucleotides: 7. Germline loops: CDR1 MDHEN, CDR2 SYDVKM. The CDR3 has 15 residues. The CDR3 bases are TGTGCCAGCAGACATGGACTAGCGGGAGGAGGCGAGCAGTACTTC. Translating it yields CASRHGLAGGGEQYF.

The sample holds a few counts of this clone. The chain links TRBV4-1 to TRBJ2-7, with D perhaps TRBD1 or TRBD2 (7 bases each). Germline V gene lookup returns CDR1 MGHRA and CDR2 YSYEKL. This CDR3 has 18 amino acids. Trimming left V 4 bases short and J 7 bases short, with 29 bases between. The CDR3: CASSPRGGLSQLLREQYF. CDR3 coding DNA: TGCGCCAGCAGCCCCAGGGGGGGACTTTCCCAGCTTTTGAGGGAGCAGTACTTC.

The V and J genes are TRBV2 and TRBJ2-5; TRBD2 might be the D (6 bases). CDR1 SNHLY and CDR2 FYNNEI come from the germline V gene. This CDR3 is 14 amino acids long. V shed 10 bases and J shed 6 bases, with 21 bases lying between them. CDR3 bases: TGTGCCACGGGAGACGGGAGCAATAGGAAGACCCAGTACTTC. It encodes CATGDGSNRKTQYF. Combining the CDR3 with reference TRBV2 and TRBJ2-5 gives the whole variable domain EPEVTQTPSHQVTQMGQEVILRCVPISNHLYFYWYRQILGQKVEFLVSFYNNEISEKSEIFDDQFSVERPDGSNFTLKIRSTKLEDSAMYFCATGDGSNRKTQYFGPGTRLLVL.

As concerns this clone: The same CDR3 arises from other DNA sequences in this sample as well. This chain joins TRBV28 and TRBJ2-7; TRBD1 might be the D (6 bases). CDR1 is MDHEN and CDR2 is SYDVKM in the germline V gene. The V gene lost 2 bases and the J gene lost 2 bases, with 7 bases spanning the gap. CDR3 length: 13 amino acids. The CDR3 protein is CASSLGQTYEQYF. In nucleotides, the CDR3 is TGTGCCAGCAGTTTAGGACAGACCTACGAGCAGTACTTC.

About this clone: A read error is possible here, since a much larger clone lies one base away. The chain uses TRBV7-2 and TRBJ2-1, with 7 positions matching TRBD2. Trimming at V came to 2 bases and at J to 6 bases, leaving 4 bases not matched to a gene. This CDR3 has 14 amino acids. Germline V gene data show CDR1 as SGHTA and CDR2 as FQGNSA. CDR3 loop: CASSLLAGVNEQFF. CDR3 bases: TGTGCCAGCAGCTTACTGGCGGGAGTCAATGAGCAGTTCTTC.

This clone has only one observation. The chain joins TRBV6-1 to TRBJ2-2, with a tentative D call TRBD1 (5 bases). Germline V gene lookup returns CDR1 MNHNS and CDR2 SASEGT. CDR3 length equals 14 residues. V shed 0 bases and J shed 6 bases, with 8 bases lying between them. The CDR3 bases are TGTGCCAGCAGTGAAGCGCCAGGGCCCGGGGAGCTGTTTTTT. Translating it yields CASSEAPGPGELFF.

This clone was detected only once. The chain couples TRBV27 to TRBJ2-7, with D perhaps matching TRBD1 (6 bases). Germline CDR1 MNHEY, CDR2 SMNVEV (reference sequence). V lost 5 bases and J lost 3, with 14 bases in between. The CDR3 contains 14 residues. CDR3 loop: CASSPGTFLYEQYF. For the CDR3, the DNA is TGTGCCAGCAGTCCCGGGACATTCCTCTACGAGCAGTACTTC.

A single count supports this clone. The chain combines TRBV6-6 with TRBJ2-5; no definite D call. The germline CDR1 and CDR2 sequences are MNHNY and SVGAGI (reference sequence). V shed 0 bases and J shed 3 bases, with 5 bases lying between them. The CDR3 sequence is 13 residues long. The CDR3 DNA is TGTGCCAGCAGTTACTCGATCGAAGAGACCCAGTACTTC. Translation: CASSYSIEETQYF.

The gene calls are TRBV11-1 and TRBJ2-5; D is perhaps TRBD1 (6 bases). The CDR3 loop spans 13 amino acids. Trimming took off 2 bases at V and 2 bases at J, with 6 bases between the two ends. Per germline, CDR1 SGHAT and CDR2 FQDESV (reference sequence). CDR3 amino acids: CASSLRGQETQYF. CDR3 DNA sequence: TGTGCCAGCAGCTTAAGGGGGCAAGAGACCCAGTACTTC.

This clone has only a few counts. This chain uses TRBV30 with TRBJ1-1, with D perhaps TRBD1 (5 bases). V was cut by 4 bases and J by 1 base, with 10 bases left in between. CDR1 and CDR2 from the germline V gene are GTSNPN and SVGIG (reference sequence). There are 13 residues in the CDR3. CDR3 nucleotide sequence: TGTGCCTGGACCAGACAGAGGAACACTGAAGCTTTCTTT. This codes for CAWTRQRNTEAFF.

V gene TRBV19 combines with J gene TRBJ1-5; TRBD1 matches 12 bases. Germline V lookup: CDR1 LNHDA, CDR2 SQIVND (reference sequence). V was pared by 6 bases and J by 2 bases, with 2 bases of the junction left unmatched. The CDR3 is 15 amino acids. DNA for the CDR3: TGTGCCAGTAGCGGGACAGGGGGCGGCAATCAGCCCCAGCATTTT. Residues: CASSGTGGGNQPQHF.

This chain uses TRBV11-2 with TRBJ2-5, with D tentatively TRBD1 (5 bases). Trimming left V 4 bases short and J 5 bases short, with 14 bases between. Germline assignment: CDR1 SGHAT and CDR2 FQNNGV. The CDR3 has 14 residues. CDR3 in amino acids: CASSSAWGQETQYF. Here the CDR3 DNA reads TGTGCCAGCAGCTCCGCCTGGGGCCAGGAGACCCAGTACTTC.

This chain connects TRBV30 to TRBJ2-1; 7 bases match TRBD2. From germline, CDR1 is GTSNPN and CDR2 SVGIG (reference sequence). The V gene end was trimmed by 7 bases and the J gene end by 0 bases; junction bases not matched to a gene: 6. The CDR3 extends over 14 amino acids. In DNA, the CDR3 is TGTGCCTCAGGTGGGGGGGGCTCCTACAATGAGCAGTTCTTC. Encoded protein: CASGGGGSYNEQFF.

The sample holds a few counts of this clone. The CDR3 loop is CASSEPGGYNQPQHF. CDR3 nucleotide sequence: TGTGCCAGCAGCGAGCCCGGGGGATACAATCAGCCCCAGCATTTT. The chain couples TRBV2 to TRBJ1-5, with D perhaps matching TRBD1 (5 bases). V was shortened by 6 bases and J by 3 bases, with 15 bases between the two germline ends. This CDR3 has 15 residues. The V gene's germline CDR1 is SNHLY and CDR2 FYNNEI.

The chain employs TRBV7-8 and TRBJ2-1, with TRBD2 matching over 12 bases. The CDR3 is 17 residues long. J lost 7 bases, V lost 4 bases, and 11 bases had no gene match. CDR1 SGHVS and CDR2 FQNEAQ come from the germline V gene. The CDR3 here is CASSYRLAGEFSNEQFF. The CDR3 nucleotides read TGTGCCAGCAGCTACCGACTAGCGGGAGAGTTTTCGAATGAGCAGTTCTTC. Filled out from reference TRBV7-8 and TRBJ2-1, the complete variable domain reads GAGVSQSPRYKVAKRGQDVALRCDPISGHVSLFWYQQALGQGPEFLTYFQNEAQLDKSGLPSDRFFAERPEGSVSTLKIQRTQQEDSAVYLCASSYRLAGEFSNEQFFGPGTRLTVL.